This T cell receptor (beta chain) was sequenced for a study of blood T cell repertoires in COVID-19. Study background: The United States, Italy and Spain provided the acute and convalescent COVID-19 samples. Sources were T cells, B-cell-depleted T cells, or PBMCs; the material itself was cDNA or gDNA.

In the original processing: Estimates of nucleated cell counts were drawn from the amplification of reference gene primers. Method: immunoSEQ multiplex PCR; TCRdb's copy keeps in-frame clones and lacks some. That table furnishes V, J and clone size, whereas the DNA furnished D and trimming. This table holds approximately 220,000 clones, 81% found once. This clone was seen just once. Trimming shortened V by 8 bases and J by 0 bases, and 8 bases separated the two germline ends. Germline V gene lookup returns CDR1 MNHEY and CDR2 SVGAGI. This CDR3 is built from 13 residues. Material for sequencing was peripheral blood. The clonotype comes from an elderly woman with acute or convalescent COVID-19. The gene calls are TRBV6-5 and TRBJ1-3; perhaps TRBD1 as D (5 bases). This chain's CDR3 is CASGTGSGNTIYF. In DNA, the CDR3 is TGTGCCAGCGGTACAGGCTCTGGAAACACCATATATTTT.